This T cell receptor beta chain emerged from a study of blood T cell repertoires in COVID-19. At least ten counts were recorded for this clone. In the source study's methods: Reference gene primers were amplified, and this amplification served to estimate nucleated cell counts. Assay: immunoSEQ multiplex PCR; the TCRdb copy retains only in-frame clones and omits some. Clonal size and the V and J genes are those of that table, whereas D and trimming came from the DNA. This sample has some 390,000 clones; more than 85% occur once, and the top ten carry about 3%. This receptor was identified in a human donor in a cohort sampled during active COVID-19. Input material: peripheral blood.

CDR3 coding DNA: TGTGCCAGCACGTCCCAGGCCTACACTGAAGCTTTCTTT. This codes for CASTSQAYTEAFF. The chain is built from TRBV6-5 and TRBJ1-1; D ambiguous. The CDR3 length is 13 residues. CDR1 and CDR2 from the germline V gene are MNHEY and SVGAGI. V lost 7 bases and J lost 3, with 12 bases in between.